These T cell receptor beta chains were read from a single sample in a study of blood T cell repertoires in COVID-19. Sequencing used immunoSEQ multiplex PCR; TCRdb keeps in-frame clones, though not all of them. The table lists 250,000 or so clones, 86% of them singletons, with approximately 9.7% in the top ten. The material sequenced was peripheral blood. These receptors all come from a man aged 40-55 years with active or convalescent COVID-19. Each CDR3 is given with its conserved first and last residue. D genes are given only for firm matches. The size entry is marked missing in some rows and otherwise reads once, few, many or a size class.

abundance: -
v_gene: TRBV9
j_gene: TRBJ2-2
d_gene: -
CDR3aa: CASSVAVTGELFF
CDR3nt: TGTGCCAGCAGCGTAGCAGTCACCGGGGAGCTGTTTTTT

abundance: -
v_gene: TRBV5-1
j_gene: TRBJ1-4
d_gene: TRBD1
CDR3aa: CASSTGQGLEKLFF
CDR3nt: TGCGCCAGCAGCACAGGACAGGGTCTGGAAAAACTGTTTTTT

abundance: -
v_gene: TRBV11-3
j_gene: TRBJ2-7
d_gene: TRBD1
CDR3aa: CASSSRDSSYEQYF
CDR3nt: TGTGCCAGCAGCTCCCGGGACAGTTCCTACGAGCAGTACTTC

abundance: -
v_gene: TRBV5-4
j_gene: TRBJ2-1
d_gene: TRBD1
CDR3aa: CASKSGTGHPNEQFF
CDR3nt: TGTGCCAGCAAATCCGGGACAGGTCACCCGAATGAGCAGTTCTTC

abundance: -
v_gene: TRBV11-1
j_gene: TRBJ1-4
d_gene: TRBD1
CDR3aa: CASSKTGGNLPEKLFF
CDR3nt: TGTGCCAGCAGCAAGACAGGGGGGAACCTCCCAGAAAAACTGTTTTTT

abundance: -
v_gene: TRBV9
j_gene: TRBJ2-1
d_gene: TRBD2
CDR3aa: CASSAGLGHEQFF
CDR3nt: TGTGCCAGCAGCGCAGGACTAGGCCATGAGCAGTTCTTC

abundance: -
v_gene: TRBV29-1
j_gene: TRBJ2-2
d_gene: TRBD1
CDR3aa: CSVEGGQGADTGELFF
CDR3nt: TGCAGCGTTGAAGGGGGACAGGGGGCGGACACCGGGGAGCTGTTTTTT

abundance: -
v_gene: TRBV4-2
j_gene: TRBJ2-7
d_gene: -
CDR3aa: CASSQDRGSYEQYF
CDR3nt: TGTGCCAGCAGCCAAGATAGAGGATCTTACGAGCAGTACTTC

abundance: once
v_gene: TRBV9
j_gene: TRBJ2-7
d_gene: -
CDR3aa: CASSPGVTYEQYF
CDR3nt: TGTGCCAGCAGCCCCGGGGTAACCTACGAGCAGTACTTC

abundance: -
v_gene: TRBV14
j_gene: TRBJ2-2
d_gene: TRBD2
CDR3aa: CASSQRTSANTGELFF
CDR3nt: TGTGCCAGCAGCCAGAGAACTAGCGCCAACACCGGGGAGCTGTTTTTT

abundance: few
v_gene: TRBV5-1
j_gene: TRBJ1-1
d_gene: -
CDR3aa: CASSLAGGNTEAFF
CDR3nt: TGCGCCAGCAGCTTGGCCGGGGGGAACACTGAAGCTTTCTTT

abundance: -
v_gene: TRBV27
j_gene: TRBJ2-7
d_gene: -
CDR3aa: CASSRDLLAYEQYF
CDR3nt: TGTGCCAGCAGTAGGGACTTGCTAGCGTACGAGCAGTACTTC

abundance: -
v_gene: TRBV5-1
j_gene: TRBJ1-6
d_gene: TRBD1
CDR3aa: CASSLDPTGGNSPLHF
CDR3nt: TGCGCCAGCAGCCTCGACCCGACAGGGGGAAATTCACCCCTCCACTTT

abundance: -
v_gene: TRBV6-5
j_gene: TRBJ2-3
d_gene: TRBD2
CDR3aa: CASSRSGLGTDTQYF
CDR3nt: TGTGCCAGCAGTCGTAGCGGGTTGGGGACAGATACGCAGTATTTT

abundance: -
v_gene: TRBV12-5
j_gene: TRBJ1-4
d_gene: -
CDR3aa: CASGLGGGGSEKLFF
CDR3nt: TGTGCTAGTGGTTTGGGCGGCGGAGGAAGCGAAAAACTGTTTTTT

abundance: -
v_gene: TRBV7-7
j_gene: TRBJ2-3
d_gene: TRBD1
CDR3aa: CASSPGGSTDTQYF
CDR3nt: TGTGCTAGCAGCCCAGGGGGAAGCACAGATACGCAGTATTTT

abundance: -
v_gene: TRBV2
j_gene: TRBJ2-7
d_gene: -
CDR3aa: CASRGDSGFYEQYF
CDR3nt: TGTGCCAGCAGGGGTGATAGCGGATTCTACGAGCAGTACTTC

abundance: -
v_gene: TRBV5-4
j_gene: TRBJ2-2
d_gene: -
CDR3aa: CASSQTSGELFF
CDR3nt: TGTGCCAGCAGCCAAACTTCCGGGGAGCTGTTTTTT

abundance: -
v_gene: TRBV25-1
j_gene: TRBJ2-1
d_gene: -
CDR3aa: CASSETGLYEQFF
CDR3nt: TGTGCCAGCAGTGAAACAGGGTTATATGAGCAGTTCTTC

abundance: -
v_gene: TRBV4-1
j_gene: TRBJ2-3
d_gene: TRBD1
CDR3aa: CASSQDGVQGGTDTQYF
CDR3nt: TGCGCCAGCAGCCAAGATGGAGTACAGGGGGGCACAGATACGCAGTATTTT

abundance: once
v_gene: TRBV5-6
j_gene: TRBJ1-2
d_gene: -
CDR3aa: CASSLGHHPTF
CDR3nt: TGTGCCAGCAGCTTGGGGCACCATCCCACCTTC

abundance: -
v_gene: TRBV6-6
j_gene: TRBJ2-1
d_gene: -
CDR3aa: CASSQTRRGYNEQFF
CDR3nt: TGTGCCAGCAGTCAAACTCGAAGGGGATACAATGAGCAGTTCTTC

abundance: -
v_gene: TRBV28
j_gene: TRBJ2-2
d_gene: -
CDR3aa: CASRLAVNTGELFF
CDR3nt: TGTGCCAGCAGGCTAGCAGTTAACACCGGGGAGCTGTTTTTT

abundance: once
v_gene: TRBV18
j_gene: TRBJ2-3
d_gene: TRBD2
CDR3aa: CASSPRRGTDTDTQYF
CDR3nt: TGTGCCAGCTCACCAAGGCGGGGGACCGACACAGATACGCAGTATTTT

abundance: -
v_gene: TRBV7-3
j_gene: TRBJ1-6
d_gene: -
CDR3aa: CASSETEGGTLHF
CDR3nt: TGTGCCAGCTCCGAGACAGAGGGAGGAACCCTCCACTTT

abundance: -
v_gene: TRBV7-3
j_gene: TRBJ2-2
d_gene: -
CDR3aa: CASSFAGSYTGELFF
CDR3nt: TGTGCCAGCAGCTTTGCGGGTTCTTACACCGGGGAGCTGTTTTTT

abundance: -
v_gene: TRBV4-1
j_gene: TRBJ1-4
d_gene: -
CDR3aa: CVSSLGRGATNEKLFF
CDR3nt: TGCGTCAGCAGCCTCGGCCGGGGTGCAACTAATGAAAAACTGTTTTTT

abundance: once
v_gene: TRBV6-5
j_gene: TRBJ2-3
d_gene: TRBD2
CDR3aa: CASGLWGGDTQYF
CDR3nt: TGTGCCAGTGGGCTTTGGGGGGGAGATACGCAGTATTTT

abundance: -
v_gene: TRBV5-5
j_gene: TRBJ2-2
d_gene: TRBD1
CDR3aa: CASSSLQGVLDTGELFF
CDR3nt: TGTGCCAGCAGCTCCCTCCAGGGGGTCCTGGACACCGGGGAGCTGTTTTTT

abundance: -
v_gene: TRBV2
j_gene: TRBJ1-5
d_gene: -
CDR3aa: CASSAGDSNQPQHF
CDR3nt: TGTGCCAGCAGTGCGGGGGATAGCAATCAGCCCCAGCATTTT

abundance: -
v_gene: TRBV7-9
j_gene: TRBJ1-4
d_gene: -
CDR3aa: CASSPSVLRTANEKLFF
CDR3nt: TGTGCCAGCAGCCCGTCCGTGTTGCGGACAGCTAATGAAAAACTGTTTTTT

abundance: -
v_gene: TRBV2
j_gene: TRBJ2-7
d_gene: TRBD1
CDR3aa: CASSGGQGNEQYF
CDR3nt: TGTGCCAGCAGTGGTGGACAGGGGAACGAGCAGTACTTC

abundance: -
v_gene: TRBV28
j_gene: TRBJ1-2
d_gene: TRBD1
CDR3aa: CASLPGQGIGGYTF
CDR3nt: TGTGCCAGCCTTCCGGGACAGGGGATAGGCGGCTACACCTTC

abundance: -
v_gene: TRBV6-4
j_gene: TRBJ2-1
d_gene: TRBD2
CDR3aa: CASSDKPGGGYNEQFF
CDR3nt: TGTGCCAGCAGTGACAAGCCGGGAGGGGGCTACAATGAGCAGTTCTTC

abundance: -
v_gene: TRBV2
j_gene: TRBJ2-1
d_gene: -
CDR3aa: CASKVTGSNEQFF
CDR3nt: TGTGCCAGCAAAGTCACCGGGAGTAATGAGCAGTTCTTC

abundance: -
v_gene: TRBV29-1
j_gene: TRBJ2-2
d_gene: -
CDR3aa: CSVEGGGELFF
CDR3nt: TGCAGCGTTGAGGGGGGCGGGGAGCTGTTTTTT

abundance: -
v_gene: TRBV12-3/TRBV12-4
j_gene: TRBJ2-7
d_gene: -
CDR3aa: CASSRTGSYEQYF
CDR3nt: TGTGCCAGCAGTAGGACTGGTTCCTACGAGCAGTACTTC

abundance: -
v_gene: TRBV2
j_gene: TRBJ2-1
d_gene: -
CDR3aa: CASSEGATQEQFF
CDR3nt: TGTGCCAGCAGTGAGGGGGCAACACAGGAGCAGTTCTTC

abundance: -
v_gene: TRBV5-5
j_gene: TRBJ2-2
d_gene: -
CDR3aa: CASSLGLLGLFF
CDR3nt: TGTGCCAGCAGCCTAGGTCTTCTTGGGCTGTTTTTT

abundance: -
v_gene: TRBV20-1
j_gene: TRBJ2-3
d_gene: -
CDR3aa: CSASSAGRTDTQYF
CDR3nt: TGCAGTGCTAGTTCTGCGGGAAGGACAGATACGCAGTATTTT

abundance: many
v_gene: TRBV7-2
j_gene: TRBJ2-1
d_gene: TRBD2
CDR3aa: CASSLVGSGGPSYNEQFF
CDR3nt: TGTGCCAGCAGCTTAGTCGGTAGCGGGGGGCCCTCCTACAATGAGCAGTTCTTC

abundance: -
v_gene: TRBV24-1
j_gene: TRBJ2-7
d_gene: -
CDR3aa: CATSDSRVYEQYF
CDR3nt: TGTGCCACCAGTGATAGTAGAGTCTACGAGCAGTACTTC

abundance: -
v_gene: TRBV27
j_gene: TRBJ2-7
d_gene: TRBD2
CDR3aa: CASSNGRLAVQYF
CDR3nt: TGTGCCAGCAGTAATGGGAGACTAGCGGTACAGTACTTC

abundance: -
v_gene: TRBV9
j_gene: TRBJ2-7
d_gene: TRBD2
CDR3aa: CASSVSGEFYEQYF
CDR3nt: TGTGCCAGCAGCGTTAGCGGGGAGTTCTACGAGCAGTACTTC

abundance: -
v_gene: TRBV2
j_gene: TRBJ1-1
d_gene: -
CDR3aa: CARRTLNTEAFF
CDR3nt: TGTGCCCGTCGGACATTGAACACTGAAGCTTTCTTT

abundance: once
v_gene: TRBV28
j_gene: TRBJ2-6
d_gene: TRBD1
CDR3aa: CASSPSGQGWANVLTF
CDR3nt: TGTGCCAGCAGTCCCAGCGGACAGGGCTGGGCCAACGTCCTGACTTTC

abundance: -
v_gene: TRBV12-3/TRBV12-4
j_gene: TRBJ1-1
d_gene: TRBD1
CDR3aa: CASRLDRDPEAFF
CDR3nt: TGTGCCAGCAGACTGGACAGGGACCCTGAAGCTTTCTTT

abundance: -
v_gene: TRBV13
j_gene: TRBJ1-2
d_gene: TRBD1
CDR3aa: CASRLGQGAYGYTF
CDR3nt: TGTGCCAGCAGGCTAGGACAGGGGGCCTATGGCTACACCTTC

abundance: -
v_gene: TRBV7-6
j_gene: TRBJ2-1
d_gene: -
CDR3aa: CASSSSDWTSEQFF
CDR3nt: TGTGCCAGCAGCTCCTCCGACTGGACTTCTGAGCAGTTCTTC